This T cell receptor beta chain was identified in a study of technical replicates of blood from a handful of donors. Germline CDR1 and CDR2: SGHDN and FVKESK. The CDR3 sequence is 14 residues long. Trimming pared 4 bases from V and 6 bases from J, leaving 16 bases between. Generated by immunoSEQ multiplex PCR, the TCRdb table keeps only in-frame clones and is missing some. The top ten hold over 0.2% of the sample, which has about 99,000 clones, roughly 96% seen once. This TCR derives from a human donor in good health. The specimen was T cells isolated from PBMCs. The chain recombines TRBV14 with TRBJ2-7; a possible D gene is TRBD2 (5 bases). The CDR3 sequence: CASSLVGGTGEQYF. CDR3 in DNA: TGTGCCAGCAGCCTCGTTGGAGGAACGGGCGAGCAGTACTTC.